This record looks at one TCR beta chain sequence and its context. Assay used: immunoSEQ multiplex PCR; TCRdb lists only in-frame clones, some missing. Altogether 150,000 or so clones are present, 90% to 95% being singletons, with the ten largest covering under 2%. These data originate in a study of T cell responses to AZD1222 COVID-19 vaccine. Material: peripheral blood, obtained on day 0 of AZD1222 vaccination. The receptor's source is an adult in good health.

CDR3 amino acids: CASSPRTGYYEQYF. The CDR3 bases are TGTGCCAGCAGCCCCCGGACAGGGTACTACGAGCAGTACTTC. The gene calls are TRBV11-2 and TRBJ2-7, with 8 bases matching TRBD1. Trimming removed 5 bases from V and 3 bases from J; junction bases left unmatched: 6. Per germline, CDR1 SGHAT and CDR2 FQNNGV. This CDR3 is built from 14 residues.